This T cell receptor (beta chain) came from a study of blood T cell repertoires in COVID-19 (dated by TCRdb to between 2020 and 2021). General notes on the study: Samples covering the acute and convalescent phases of COVID-19 were provided by collaborators in the United States, Italy and Spain. Where available, HLA class I and class II types were obtained from metadata supplied by the sample provider rather than from assay-based typing. The prospective study material was composed of cDNA or gDNA derived from T cells, B-cell-depleted T cells, or PBMCs. The repertoires were released in a freely available public database meant as a resource for research on the immune response to SARS-CoV-2. The sample metadata nearly always contained a de-identified subject ID, COVID-19 status, age in years and sex. Samples were obtained from the ongoing ImmuneRACE study (first 160 participants) and from roughly 1,300 subjects provided by 6 global collaborators. Subjects who had been exposed to COVID-19, were actively infected with it, or had recovered from it provided the deeply sampled blood TCRbeta repertoires that made up the dataset. General findings and caveats noted by the study authors: The quantity of clinical and demographic metadata differed by source and by participant and was supplied without curation.

Participants in the prospective study were enrolled through a virtual design, were aged 18 to 89 years, and lived in fewer than 30 United States geographic areas. To assign participants to cohorts, the prospective study relied on clinical history that participants themselves reported in a screening survey and a study questionnaire. Mobile phlebotomists in the prospective study collected whole blood, serum and a nasopharyngeal or oropharyngeal swab from every participant. Additional blood draws and questionnaires over an approximately two-month period could optionally be provided by prospective study participants. Before DNA extraction, prospective study blood samples were shipped either frozen or at room temperature. The V end gives up 3 bases and the J end 0 bases, leaving 5 bases in the junction not matched to a gene. The CDR3 goes from the cysteine to the valine over 16 residues. Of all the DNA, just the CDR3 is kept, 48 bases in frame from base 1. The CDR1 and CDR2 encoded by the germline V gene are MNHNS and SASEGT.

TCRbeta CDR3 regions were amplified from genomic DNA using the immunoSEQ Assay, a bias-controlled multiplex PCR. As for how the authors treated the data: The number of nucleated cells in each sample was estimated by amplification of reference gene primers within the assay. To quantify the absolute abundance of each unique TCRbeta CDR3 rearrangement, sequence reads were collapsed and filtered. For each sample, productive Simpson clonality was calculated by taking the square root of Simpson's diversity index across productive rearrangements. Entries here come from immuneACCESS through TCRdb and include only in-frame sequences with V and J called. Some clones fail to appear in such tables; in the studies checked, an unresolved V gene covers under half of the shortfall, and the cause of the remainder is unknown. That table gives V, J and clone size, and the DNA gave D and trimming. The sample has a few hundred thousand clones on record, about 80% of them singletons. The ten most abundant clones make up around 3.9% of the sample.

In regard to this clone: Its antigen is currently not known. No quality values exist for individual bases; no much larger clone is one base distant.

The source of this sequence is a man aged 30 to 39 with acute COVID-19. The sequencing input was PBMCs or T cells enriched from blood (not recorded which). The chain is encoded by TRBV6-1 joined to TRBJ2-7, and TRBD1 aligns with 10 junction nucleotides. The nucleotide sequence is TGTGCCAGCAGTGACCAATGGACAGGGGGCTCCTACGAGCAGTACGTC. Its translation reads: CASSDQWTGGSYEQYV.